This T cell receptor (beta chain) was sequenced in a study of early T cells in non-severe SARS-CoV-2 infection. TCRdb itself ran the 5' RACE reads through MiXCR, one entry per CDR3 protein. Seen here are over 85,000 distinct CDR3 sequences, about 12% observed once, and the top ten hold over 5%. The CDR3 length is 15 residues. Germline CDR1 and CDR2: LGHNA and YSLEER. Trimming removed 0 bases from V and 5 bases from J; junction bases left unmatched: 7. This chain uses TRBV4-3 with TRBJ2-7, with 7 nucleotides matching TRBD2. The sample consisted of whole blood. This TCR was sampled from an adult who was a healthcare worker with PCR-confirmed SARS-CoV-2 infection or an uninfected control (not recorded which). CDR3 bases: TGCGCCAGCAGCCAAGATCATTTGGGAGGGGACGAGCAGTACTTC. Encoded protein: CASSQDHLGGDEQYF.